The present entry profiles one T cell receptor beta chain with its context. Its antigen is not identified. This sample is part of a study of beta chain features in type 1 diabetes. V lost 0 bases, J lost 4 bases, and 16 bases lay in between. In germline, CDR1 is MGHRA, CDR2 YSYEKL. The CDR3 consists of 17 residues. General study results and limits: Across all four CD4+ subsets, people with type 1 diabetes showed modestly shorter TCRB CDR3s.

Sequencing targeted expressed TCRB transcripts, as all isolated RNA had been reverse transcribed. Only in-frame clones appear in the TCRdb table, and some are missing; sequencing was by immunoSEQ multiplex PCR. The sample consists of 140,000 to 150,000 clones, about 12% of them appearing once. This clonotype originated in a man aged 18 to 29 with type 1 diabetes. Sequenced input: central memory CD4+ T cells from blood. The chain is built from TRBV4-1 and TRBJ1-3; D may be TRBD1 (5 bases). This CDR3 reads CASSQEAPGLGGNTIYF. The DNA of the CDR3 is TGCGCCAGCAGCCAAGAGGCCCCGGGGCTTGGAGGAAACACCATATATTTT.